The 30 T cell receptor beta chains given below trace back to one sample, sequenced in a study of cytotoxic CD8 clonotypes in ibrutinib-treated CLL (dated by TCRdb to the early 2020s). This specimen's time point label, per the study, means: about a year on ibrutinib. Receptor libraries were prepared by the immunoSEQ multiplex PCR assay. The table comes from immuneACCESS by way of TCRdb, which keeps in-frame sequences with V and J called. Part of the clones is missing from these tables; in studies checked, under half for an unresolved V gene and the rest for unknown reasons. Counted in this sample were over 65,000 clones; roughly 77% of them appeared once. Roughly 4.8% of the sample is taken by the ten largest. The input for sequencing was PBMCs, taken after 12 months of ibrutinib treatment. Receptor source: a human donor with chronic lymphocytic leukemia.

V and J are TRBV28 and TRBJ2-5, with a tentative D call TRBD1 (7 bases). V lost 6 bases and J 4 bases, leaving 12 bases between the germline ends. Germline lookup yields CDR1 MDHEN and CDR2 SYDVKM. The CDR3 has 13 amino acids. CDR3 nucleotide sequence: TGTGCCAGCAGGGCAGGGGGGTTAGAGACCCAGTACTTC. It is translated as CASRAGGLETQYF.

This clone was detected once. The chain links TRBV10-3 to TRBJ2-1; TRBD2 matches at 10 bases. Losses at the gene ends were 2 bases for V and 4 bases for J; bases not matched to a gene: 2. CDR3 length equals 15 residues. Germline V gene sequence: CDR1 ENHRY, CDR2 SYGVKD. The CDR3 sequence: CAISEVAGGYNEQFF. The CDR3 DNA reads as TGTGCCATCAGTGAGGTAGCGGGGGGATACAATGAGCAGTTCTTC.

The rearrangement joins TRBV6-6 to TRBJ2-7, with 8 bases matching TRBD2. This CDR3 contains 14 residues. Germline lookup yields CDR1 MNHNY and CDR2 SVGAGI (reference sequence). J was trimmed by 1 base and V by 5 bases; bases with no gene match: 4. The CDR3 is CASSPGTRSYEQYF. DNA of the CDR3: TGTGCCAGCAGTCCGGGGACTAGGTCCTACGAGCAGTACTTC.

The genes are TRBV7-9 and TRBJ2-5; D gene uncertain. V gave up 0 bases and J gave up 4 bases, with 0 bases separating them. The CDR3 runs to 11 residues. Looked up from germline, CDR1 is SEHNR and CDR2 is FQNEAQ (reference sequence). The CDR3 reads CASSLAETQYF. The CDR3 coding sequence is TGTGCCAGCAGCTTAGCAGAGACCCAGTACTTC.

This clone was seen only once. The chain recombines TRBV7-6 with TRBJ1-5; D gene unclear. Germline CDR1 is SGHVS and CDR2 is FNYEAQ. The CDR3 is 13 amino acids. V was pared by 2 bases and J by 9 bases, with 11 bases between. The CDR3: CASSLSAPGPQHF. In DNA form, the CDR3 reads TGTGCCAGCAGCTTATCGGCCCCGGGGCCCCAGCATTTT.

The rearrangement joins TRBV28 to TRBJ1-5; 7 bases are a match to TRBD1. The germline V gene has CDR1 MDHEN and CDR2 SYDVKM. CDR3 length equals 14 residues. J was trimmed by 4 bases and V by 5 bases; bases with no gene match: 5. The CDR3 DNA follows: TGTGCCAGCAGTCCGGTGGACAGGAATCAGCCCCAGCATTTT. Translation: CASSPVDRNQPQHF.

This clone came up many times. For the CDR3, the DNA is TGTGCCAGCAGTTTTCCCGGAAACACCATATATTTT. Protein sequence: CASSFPGNTIYF. The rearrangement links TRBV28 to TRBJ1-3; D gene unclear. The CDR3 loop spans 12 amino acids. From germline, CDR1 is MDHEN and CDR2 SYDVKM. With 3 bases removed from V and 4 bases from J, the gap between germline ends came to 4 bases.

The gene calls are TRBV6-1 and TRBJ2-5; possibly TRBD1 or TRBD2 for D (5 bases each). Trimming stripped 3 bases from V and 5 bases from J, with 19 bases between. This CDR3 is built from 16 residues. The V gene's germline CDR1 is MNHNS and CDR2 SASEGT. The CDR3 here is CASSEGQWGKGETQYF. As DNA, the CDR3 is TGTGCCAGCAGTGAGGGTCAGTGGGGGAAGGGGGAGACCCAGTACTTC.

CDR3 sequence reads: CASSLFSPGAGGRDTQYF. The CDR3 DNA sequence: TGTGCCAGCAGTTTATTTTCCCCTGGGGCGGGAGGGAGAGATACGCAGTATTTT. The chain is built from TRBV27 and TRBJ2-3; TRBD2 matches 9 bases. Germline loops: CDR1 MNHEY, CDR2 SMNVEV (reference sequence). The junction had 13 bases not matched to a gene; V was cut back by 1 base and J by 5 bases. This CDR3 is built from 18 residues.

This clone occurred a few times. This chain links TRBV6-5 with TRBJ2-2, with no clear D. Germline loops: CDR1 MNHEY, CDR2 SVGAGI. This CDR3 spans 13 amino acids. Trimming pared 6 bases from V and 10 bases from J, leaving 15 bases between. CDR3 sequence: CASSPRWRTELFF. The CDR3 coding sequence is TGTGCCAGCAGCCCCCGCTGGCGAACGGAGCTGTTTTTT.

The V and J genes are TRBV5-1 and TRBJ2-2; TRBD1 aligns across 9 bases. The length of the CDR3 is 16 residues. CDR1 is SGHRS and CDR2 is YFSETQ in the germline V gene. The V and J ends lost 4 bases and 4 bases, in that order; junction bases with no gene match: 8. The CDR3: CASSPRGQGLTGELFF. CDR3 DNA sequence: TGCGCCAGCAGCCCGCGCGGACAGGGGCTCACCGGGGAGCTGTTTTTT.

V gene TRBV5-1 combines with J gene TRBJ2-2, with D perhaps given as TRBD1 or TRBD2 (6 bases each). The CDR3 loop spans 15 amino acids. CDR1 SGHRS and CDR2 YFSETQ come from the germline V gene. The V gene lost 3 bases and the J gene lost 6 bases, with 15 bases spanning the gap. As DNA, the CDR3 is TGCGCCAGCAGCTGGGGCCCGGGGGCGGCCGGGGAGCTGTTTTTT. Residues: CASSWGPGAAGELFF. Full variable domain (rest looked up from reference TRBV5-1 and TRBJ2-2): KAGVTQTPRYLIKTRGQQVTLSCSPISGHRSVSWYQQTPGQGLQFLFEYFSETQRNKGNFPGRFSGRQFSNSRSEMNVSTLELGDSALYLCASSWGPGAAGELFFGEGSRLTVL.

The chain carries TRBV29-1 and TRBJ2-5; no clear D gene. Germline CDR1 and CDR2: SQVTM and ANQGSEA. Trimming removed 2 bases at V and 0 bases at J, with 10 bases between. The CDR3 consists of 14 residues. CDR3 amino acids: CSVELAQYQETQYF. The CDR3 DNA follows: TGCAGCGTTGAATTGGCACAGTACCAAGAGACCCAGTACTTC.

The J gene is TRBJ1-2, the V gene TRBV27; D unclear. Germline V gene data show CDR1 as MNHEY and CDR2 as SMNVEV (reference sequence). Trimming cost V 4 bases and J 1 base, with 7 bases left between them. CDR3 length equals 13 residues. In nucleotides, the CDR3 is TGTGCCAGCAGTTCACAGAATAACTATGGCTACACCTTC. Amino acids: CASSSQNNYGYTF.

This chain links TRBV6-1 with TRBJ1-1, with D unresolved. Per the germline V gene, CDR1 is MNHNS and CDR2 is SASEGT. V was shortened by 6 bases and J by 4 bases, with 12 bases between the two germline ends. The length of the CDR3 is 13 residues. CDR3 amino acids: CASSLGRGTEAFF. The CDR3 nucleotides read TGTGCCAGCAGCCTCGGTCGGGGCACTGAAGCTTTCTTT.

CDR3 sequence: CASSLGTYGGNTIYF. As DNA, the CDR3 is TGTGCCAGCAGCCTCGGGACATACGGCGGAAACACCATATATTTT. The chain links TRBV9 to TRBJ1-3, with D tentatively TRBD1 (6 bases). The CDR3 is 15 amino acids. The V and J ends lost 4 bases and 4 bases respectively, with 15 bases between them. CDR1 SGDLS and CDR2 YYNGEE come from the germline V gene. Using reference TRBV9 and TRBJ1-3 for the parts outside the CDR3, the full variable domain is DSGVTQTPKHLITATGQRVTLRCSPRSGDLSVYWYQQSLDQGLQFLIQYYNGEERAKGNILERFSAQQFPDLHSELNLSSLELGDSALYFCASSLGTYGGNTIYFGEGSWLTVV.

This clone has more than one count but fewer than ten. CDR3 sequence: CASSPSGPANTGELFF. CDR3 DNA: TGTGCCAGCAGCCCTAGCGGGCCAGCGAACACCGGGGAGCTGTTTTTT. This rearrangement joins TRBV11-3 to TRBJ2-2, with 8 bases matching TRBD2. There are 16 residues in the CDR3. CDR1 SGHNT and CDR2 YENEEA come from the germline V gene. V lost 5 bases to trimming and J lost 0 bases; unmatched junction nucleotides: 5.

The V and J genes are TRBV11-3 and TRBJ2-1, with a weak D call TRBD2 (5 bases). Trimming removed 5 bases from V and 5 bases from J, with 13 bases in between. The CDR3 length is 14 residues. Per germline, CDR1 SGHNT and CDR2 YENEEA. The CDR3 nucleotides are TGTGCCAGCAGCCCCGGGTCCGGGGACAATGAGCAGTTCTTC. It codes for CASSPGSGDNEQFF.

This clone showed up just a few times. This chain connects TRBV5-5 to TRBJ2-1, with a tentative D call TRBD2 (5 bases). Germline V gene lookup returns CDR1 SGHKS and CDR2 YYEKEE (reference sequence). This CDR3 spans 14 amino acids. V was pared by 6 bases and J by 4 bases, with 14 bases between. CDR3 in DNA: TGTGCCAGCACTGAGGTGGGCGGGTACAATGAGCAGTTCTTC. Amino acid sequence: CASTEVGGYNEQFF. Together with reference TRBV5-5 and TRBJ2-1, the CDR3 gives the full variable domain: DAGVTQSPTHLIKTRGQQVTLRCSPISGHKSVSWYQQVLGQGPQFIFQYYEKEERGRGNFPDRFSARQFPNYSSELNVNALLLGDSALYLCASTEVGGYNEQFFGPGTRLTVL.

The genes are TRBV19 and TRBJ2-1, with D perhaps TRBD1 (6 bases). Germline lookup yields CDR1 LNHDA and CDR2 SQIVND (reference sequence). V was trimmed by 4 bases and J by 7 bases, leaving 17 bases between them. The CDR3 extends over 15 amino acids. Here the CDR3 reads CASSTKDRPGNEQFF. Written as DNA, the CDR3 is TGTGCCAGTAGTACAAAGGACAGACCCGGGAATGAGCAGTTCTTC.

The CDR3 here is CASSLGVAGQGVDEQFF. CDR3 coding DNA: TGTGCCAGCAGCTTAGGAGTGGCGGGACAGGGGGTCGATGAGCAGTTCTTC. This chain connects TRBV11-3 to TRBJ2-1, with 11 bases lining up with TRBD1. Trimming at V came to 1 base and at J to 8 bases, leaving 10 bases not matched to a gene. CDR1 SGHNT and CDR2 YENEEA come from the germline V gene. CDR3 length equals 17 residues.

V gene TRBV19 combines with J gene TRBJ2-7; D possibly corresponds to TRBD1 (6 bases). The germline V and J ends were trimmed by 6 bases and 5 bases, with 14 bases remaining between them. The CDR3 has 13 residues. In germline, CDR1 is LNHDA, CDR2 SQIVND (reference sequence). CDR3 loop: CASRGTGHHEQYF. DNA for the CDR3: TGTGCCAGTAGGGGGACGGGACACCACGAGCAGTACTTC.

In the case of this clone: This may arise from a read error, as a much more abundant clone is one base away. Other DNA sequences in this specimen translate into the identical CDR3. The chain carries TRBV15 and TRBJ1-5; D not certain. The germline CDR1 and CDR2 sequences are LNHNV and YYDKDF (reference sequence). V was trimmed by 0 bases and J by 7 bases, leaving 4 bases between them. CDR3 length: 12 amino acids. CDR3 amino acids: CATSRDNQPQHF. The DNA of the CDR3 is TGTGCCACCAGCAGAGATAACCAGCCCCAGCATTTT.

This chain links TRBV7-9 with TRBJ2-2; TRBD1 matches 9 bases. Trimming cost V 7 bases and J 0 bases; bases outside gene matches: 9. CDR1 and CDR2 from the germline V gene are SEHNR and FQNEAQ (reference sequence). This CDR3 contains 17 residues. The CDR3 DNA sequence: TGTGCCAGCATCGAGAACAGGGGGCCCCCGAACACCGGGGAGCTGTTTTTT. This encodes CASIENRGPPNTGELFF. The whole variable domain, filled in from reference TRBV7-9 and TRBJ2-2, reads DTGVSQNPRHKITKRGQNVTFRCDPISEHNRLYWYRQTLGQGPEFLTYFQNEAQLEKSRLLSDRFSAERPKGSFSTLEIQRTEQGDSAMYLCASIENRGPPNTGELFFGEGSRLTVL.

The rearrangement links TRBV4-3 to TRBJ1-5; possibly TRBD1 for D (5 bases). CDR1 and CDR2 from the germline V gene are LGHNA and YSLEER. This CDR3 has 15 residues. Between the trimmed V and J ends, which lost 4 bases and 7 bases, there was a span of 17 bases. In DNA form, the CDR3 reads TGCGCCAGCAGCCGAACTGGGGGGAACGGGCAGCCCCAGCATTTT. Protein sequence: CASSRTGGNGQPQHF.

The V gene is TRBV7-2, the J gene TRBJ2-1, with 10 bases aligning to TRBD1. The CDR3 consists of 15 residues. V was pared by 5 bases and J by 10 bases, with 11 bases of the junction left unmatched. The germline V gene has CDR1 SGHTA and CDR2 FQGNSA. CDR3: CASSPWGTGVGEQFF. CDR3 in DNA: TGTGCCAGCAGCCCATGGGGGACAGGGGTGGGAGAGCAGTTCTTC.

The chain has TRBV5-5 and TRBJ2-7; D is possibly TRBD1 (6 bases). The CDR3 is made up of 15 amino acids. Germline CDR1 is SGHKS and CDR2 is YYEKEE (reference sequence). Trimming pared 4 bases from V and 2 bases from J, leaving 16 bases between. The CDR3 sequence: CASSQGTRLTYEQYF. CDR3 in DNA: TGTGCCAGCAGCCAGGGGACAAGGCTTACCTACGAGCAGTACTTC.

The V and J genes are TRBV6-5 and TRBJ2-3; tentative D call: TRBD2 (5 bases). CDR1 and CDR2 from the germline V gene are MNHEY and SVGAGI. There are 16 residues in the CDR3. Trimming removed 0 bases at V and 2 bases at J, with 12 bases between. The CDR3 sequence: CASSYSLAQATDTQYF. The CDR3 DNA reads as TGTGCCAGCAGTTACTCTTTAGCGCAAGCCACAGATACGCAGTATTTT.

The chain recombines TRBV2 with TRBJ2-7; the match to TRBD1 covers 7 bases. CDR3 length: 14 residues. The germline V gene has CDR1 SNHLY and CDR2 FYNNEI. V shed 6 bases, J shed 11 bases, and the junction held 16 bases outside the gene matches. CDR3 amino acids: CASRSLTPTGAKYF. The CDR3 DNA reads TGTGCCAGCAGAAGTCTAACCCCCACAGGGGCCAAGTACTTC.

The CDR3 loop reads CSVAEGTGSADTQYF. The CDR3 DNA is TGCAGCGTTGCGGAGGGGACAGGGTCGGCGGATACGCAGTATTTT. The V call is TRBV29-1, the J call TRBJ2-3, with TRBD1 identical over 9 bases. The CDR3 runs to 15 residues. CDR1 is SQVTM, CDR2 ANQGSEA, per germline. Trimming at V came to 4 bases and at J to 6 bases, leaving 11 bases not matched to a gene.